These T cell receptor beta chains were read from a single sample in a study of CD8+ T cells in alopecia areata. Profiling relied on immunoSEQ multiplex PCR, and the TCRdb table lists in-frame clones only, not all of them. The profile covers some 100,000 clones, with roughly two fifths appearing a single time and 2.5% to 3.5% taken by the ten largest. The specimen was CD4+ T cells sorted from blood. The source is a human donor with alopecia areata. Each CDR3 is given with its conserved first and last residue. The order of the fields is J gene, D gene, V gene, clone size, CDR3 protein, CDR3 DNA. The D gene is left open where the match is weak. Rows may omit the clone size; those that give it use once, few, many or a size class.

j_call: TRBJ1-1; d_call: TRBD1; v_call: TRBV29-1; clone_size: few; cdr3_aa: CSVEPGQASQAFF; cdr3_nt: TGCAGCGTTGAACCCGGACAGGCCTCCCAAGCTTTCTTT
j_call: TRBJ1-2; d_call: .; v_call: TRBV6-5; clone_size: .; cdr3_aa: CASSLTGQNYGYTF; cdr3_nt: TGTGCCAGCAGTTTGACAGGCCAAAACTATGGCTACACCTTC
j_call: TRBJ2-4; d_call: TRBD1; v_call: TRBV30; clone_size: .; cdr3_aa: CAWSVQGVCYF; cdr3_nt: TGTGCCTGGAGTGTACAGGGGGTTTGCTACTTC
j_call: TRBJ2-7; d_call: .; v_call: TRBV30; clone_size: .; cdr3_aa: CAWSKGVYEQYF; cdr3_nt: TGTGCCTGGAGTAAAGGGGTCTACGAGCAGTACTTC
j_call: TRBJ2-7; d_call: .; v_call: TRBV7-9; clone_size: once; cdr3_aa: CASSSKGPYEQYF; cdr3_nt: TGTGCCAGCAGCTCCAAGGGGCCCTACGAGCAGTACTTC
j_call: TRBJ2-7; d_call: TRBD2; v_call: TRBV7-2; clone_size: once; cdr3_aa: CASSYNSGPVYEQYF; cdr3_nt: TGTGCCAGCAGCTATAATAGCGGGCCCGTCTACGAGCAGTACTTC
j_call: TRBJ1-2; d_call: .; v_call: TRBV7-2; clone_size: .; cdr3_aa: CASSLAPLDSLNYGYTF; cdr3_nt: TGTGCCAGCAGCTTGGCCCCCTTGGACAGCCTTAACTATGGCTACACCTTC
j_call: TRBJ2-5; d_call: .; v_call: TRBV28; clone_size: few; cdr3_aa: CASSTTGSRGTQYF; cdr3_nt: TGTGCCAGCAGTACTACAGGATCGCGGGGGACCCAGTACTTC
j_call: TRBJ1-3; d_call: .; v_call: TRBV7-2; clone_size: few; cdr3_aa: CASSLSGGNTIYF; cdr3_nt: TGTGCCAGCAGCTTATCCGGGGGCAACACCATATATTTT
j_call: TRBJ2-2; d_call: TRBD2; v_call: TRBV7-2; clone_size: .; cdr3_aa: CASSLVGLSAVTGELFF; cdr3_nt: TGTGCCAGCAGCTTAGTGGGACTATCCGCTGTTACCGGGGAGCTGTTTTTT
j_call: TRBJ1-1; d_call: .; v_call: TRBV5-1; clone_size: few; cdr3_aa: CASSLTANTEAFF; cdr3_nt: TGCGCCAGCAGCCTGACAGCGAACACTGAAGCTTTCTTT
j_call: TRBJ2-3; d_call: .; v_call: TRBV29-1; clone_size: .; cdr3_aa: CSASGTRTWDTQYF; cdr3_nt: TGCAGCGCCTCCGGGACACGTACTTGGGATACGCAGTATTTT
j_call: TRBJ2-2; d_call: .; v_call: TRBV27; clone_size: .; cdr3_aa: CASSSELFF; cdr3_nt: TGTGCCAGCAGTTCGGAGCTGTTTTTT
j_call: TRBJ2-3; d_call: .; v_call: TRBV29-1; clone_size: .; cdr3_aa: CSVEGSTDTQYF; cdr3_nt: TGCAGCGTTGAAGGCAGCACAGATACGCAGTATTTT
j_call: TRBJ2-1; d_call: .; v_call: TRBV7-3; clone_size: .; cdr3_aa: CASSLRQGSSYNEQFF; cdr3_nt: TGTGCCAGCAGCTTAAGGCAGGGGAGCTCCTACAATGAGCAGTTCTTC
j_call: TRBJ1-1; d_call: .; v_call: TRBV7-9; clone_size: few; cdr3_aa: CASSLTGNTEAFF; cdr3_nt: TGTGCCAGCAGCTTAACAGGGAACACTGAAGCTTTCTTT
j_call: TRBJ1-1; d_call: .; v_call: TRBV14; clone_size: few; cdr3_aa: CASSRQENTEAFF; cdr3_nt: TGTGCCAGCAGCCGTCAGGAGAACACTGAAGCTTTCTTT
j_call: TRBJ2-3; d_call: .; v_call: TRBV30; clone_size: few; cdr3_aa: CAWALGGADTQYF; cdr3_nt: TGTGCCTGGGCCCTCGGGGGCGCAGATACGCAGTATTTT
j_call: TRBJ2-7; d_call: .; v_call: TRBV5-1; clone_size: .; cdr3_aa: CASSHQTRGVYEQYF; cdr3_nt: TGCGCCAGCAGCCACCAGACAAGGGGAGTCTACGAGCAGTACTTC
j_call: TRBJ1-4; d_call: .; v_call: TRBV29-1; clone_size: .; cdr3_aa: CSVAAGSANEKLFF; cdr3_nt: TGCAGCGTCGCTGCAGGGTCGGCTAATGAAAAACTGTTTTTT
j_call: TRBJ2-1; d_call: .; v_call: TRBV7-2; clone_size: .; cdr3_aa: CASSRINYNEQFF; cdr3_nt: TGTGCCAGCAGCAGAATCAATTACAATGAGCAGTTCTTC
j_call: TRBJ2-1; d_call: .; v_call: TRBV6-6; clone_size: .; cdr3_aa: CASRSRRQDSYNEQFF; cdr3_nt: TGTGCCAGCAGATCCCGACGACAGGACTCCTACAATGAGCAGTTCTTC